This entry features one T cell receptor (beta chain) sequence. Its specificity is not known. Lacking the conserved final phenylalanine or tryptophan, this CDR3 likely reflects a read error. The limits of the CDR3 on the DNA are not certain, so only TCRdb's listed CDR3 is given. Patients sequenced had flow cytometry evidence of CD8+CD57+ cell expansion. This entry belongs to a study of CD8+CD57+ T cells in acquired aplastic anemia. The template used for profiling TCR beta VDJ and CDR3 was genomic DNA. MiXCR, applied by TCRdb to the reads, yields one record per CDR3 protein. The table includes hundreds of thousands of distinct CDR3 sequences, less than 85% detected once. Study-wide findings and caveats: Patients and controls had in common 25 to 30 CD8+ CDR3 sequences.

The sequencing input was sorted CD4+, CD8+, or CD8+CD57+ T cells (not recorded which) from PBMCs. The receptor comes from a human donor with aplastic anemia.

The CDR3 reads CASSAASAPYNSPL. This sequence joins TRBV9 and TRBJ2-3; the table calls TRBD1, which could not be checked here. The CDR3 is 14 amino acids in total, end residues counted. Germline assignment: CDR1 SGDLS and CDR2 YYNGEE.